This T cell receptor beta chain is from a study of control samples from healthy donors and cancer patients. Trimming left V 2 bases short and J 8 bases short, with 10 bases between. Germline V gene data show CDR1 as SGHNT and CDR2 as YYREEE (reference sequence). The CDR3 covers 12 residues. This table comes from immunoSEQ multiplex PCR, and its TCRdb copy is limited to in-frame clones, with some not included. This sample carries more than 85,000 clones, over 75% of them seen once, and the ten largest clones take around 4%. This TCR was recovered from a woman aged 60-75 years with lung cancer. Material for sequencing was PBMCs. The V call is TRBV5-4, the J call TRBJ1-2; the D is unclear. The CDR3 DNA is TGTGCCAGCAGCTTACCGGGTATCGGCTACACCTTC. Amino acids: CASSLPGIGYTF.